This T cell receptor (beta chain) was observed in a study of shared clonotypes between healthy human individuals. The CDR3 has 15 amino acids. Germline CDR1 and CDR2: MNHEY and SVGAGI. V lost 7 bases and J 8 bases, leaving 21 bases between the germline ends. Repertoires were generated with immunoSEQ multiplex PCR, while TCRdb's copy carries only in-frame clones and drops some. The sample includes about 1.1 million clones, around 78% of them seen just once. This rearrangement joins TRBV6-5 to TRBJ1-3; D ambiguous. This TCR came from a young man in good health. Some clones in this sample may be carry-over from other donors' samples. Sequencing was done on a sample of memory CD4+ T cells from PBMCs. Regarding subset: CD45RA-negative fraction. For the CDR3, the DNA is TGTGCCAGCATTAGTGATAACCTTGCCCCGGACACCATATATTTT. Its protein product is CASISDNLAPDTIYF.